The clone carrying this TCR beta chain was seen a handful of times. The data were taken from a study of human T cells and chemical hapten exposure. Study overall: Mostly female, the patients presented with alopecia areata, totalis or universalis.

MiXCR was run by TCRdb on the RACE reads, yielding one entry per CDR3 protein. This sample has 180,000 or so distinct CDR3 sequences, with roughly 15% found just once. Sample time point: patch test 1, 2 weeks after DPC sensitization. Noted treatment: therapeutic diphenylcyclopropenone sensitization with weekly scalp DPC. Blood collection took place prior to placing each patch test. CDR3 length equals 14 residues. Trimming pared 6 bases from V and 10 bases from J, leaving 19 bases between. Per germline, CDR1 SGHVS and CDR2 FQNEAQ. This rearrangement joins TRBV7-8 to TRBJ2-1, with a possible D match to TRBD1 (6 bases). The sequence was obtained from a woman aged 25 to 39 with alopecia areata. Some clones in this sample may be carry-over from other donors' samples. The sample consisted of whole blood, taken in connection with sensitization to the hapten diphenylcyclopropenone (DPC). The CDR3 DNA reads TGTGCCAGCAGATCTAGAGAGGGGGTAGGGGAGCAGTTCTTC. Protein product: CASRSREGVGEQFF.